Listed below are T cell receptor beta chains from one sample, sequenced in a study of blood T cell repertoires in COVID-19. The protocol was immunoSEQ multiplex PCR, while the TCRdb copy is restricted to in-frame clones and leaves out a portion. The repertoire has just under 350,000 clones, more than 75% of them found once; the top ten carry just under 6.5%. Sequencing was done on a sample of peripheral blood. Every receptor here comes from a woman aged 50 to 65 with COVID-19, enrolled during active disease. CDR3s include the opening cysteine and the closing phenylalanine or tryptophan. The order of the fields is D gene, V gene, J gene, clone size, CDR3 DNA, CDR3 protein. D genes are given only for firm matches. Only part of the rows carry a size: once, few, many, or a class if the clone is expanded.

>.|TRBV24-1|TRBJ2-3|once
TGTGCCACCAGTGATCCGGTAATAGATACGCAGTATTTT
CATSDPVIDTQYF
>TRBD2|TRBV15|TRBJ2-2|once
TGTGCCACCAGCAGAGGGATAGCGGGAAGGACGTGGGGTGGGGAGCTGTTTTTT
CATSRGIAGRTWGGELFF
>.|TRBV7-9|TRBJ1-3|.
TGTGCCAGCAGCTTAGAGAGGGCGTTTGGTGACACCATATATTTT
CASSLERAFGDTIYF
>TRBD1|TRBV19|TRBJ1-1|.
TGTGCCAGTAGTCTCCCAGGGGGTCGCGGAGCTTTCTTT
CASSLPGGRGAFF
>TRBD2|TRBV19|TRBJ2-1|once
TGTGCCAGCCACGTAGCGGGAGACGATGAGCAGTTCTTC
CASHVAGDDEQFF
>TRBD2|TRBV5-1|TRBJ2-1|.
TGCGCCAGCAGCCTGGGACTAGCGGGAAACTACAATGAGCAGTTCTTC
CASSLGLAGNYNEQFF
>.|TRBV2|TRBJ2-2|.
TGTGCCAGCACCGAGTTTTTGACCGGGGAGCTGTTTTTT
CASTEFLTGELFF
>.|TRBV30|TRBJ1-1|.
TGTGCCTGGAGTGTAGGGGAACAGCAAGCTTTCTTT
CAWSVGEQQAFF
>.|TRBV7-3|TRBJ1-2|.
TGTGCCAGCAGCCCACAGGGCTCCAACTATGGCTACACCTTC
CASSPQGSNYGYTF
>TRBD2|TRBV13|TRBJ2-2|.
TGTGCCAGCAGCCCGGGACTAGCGGGAAACACCGGGGAGCTGTTTTTT
CASSPGLAGNTGELFF
>TRBD1|TRBV5-4|TRBJ1-1|.
TGTGCCAGCAGCTTGTTAACGACAGGGTACACTGAAGCTTTCTTT
CASSLLTTGYTEAFF
>.|TRBV11-3|TRBJ1-1|.
TGTGCCAGCCACAACATGAGGGGGACTGAAGCTTTCTTT
CASHNMRGTEAFF
>.|TRBV6-1|TRBJ2-1|.
TGTGCCAGCAGTGCTAACAGGGAACCCTCATACAATGAGCAGTTCTTC
CASSANREPSYNEQFF
>TRBD1|TRBV3-1/TRBV3-2|TRBJ1-6|.
TGTGCCAGCAGCCCGGGGACAGGGATTTCACCCCTCCACTTT
CASSPGTGISPLHF